The 30 T cell receptor beta chains listed next were all sequenced from one sample in a study of siplizumab effects on memory and regulatory T cells. Clones were sequenced by immunoSEQ multiplex PCR, and TCRdb holds only the in-frame ones, with some missing. The sample yields 50,000 to 70,000 clones, approximately 97% seen once. Material: naive CD8+ T cells sorted from blood. Every receptor here comes from a human donor in good health.

The chain combines TRBV7-3 with TRBJ2-2; no reliable D call. Trimming removed 2 bases at V and 6 bases at J, with 4 bases between. This CDR3 has 12 residues. Germline V gives CDR1 SGHTA, CDR2 FQGTGA. The CDR3 DNA reads as TGTGCCAGCAGCTTAGGAGCCGGGGAGCTGTTTTTT. Protein product: CASSLGAGELFF. The full variable domain, completed using reference TRBV7-3 and TRBJ2-2, is GAGVSQTPSNKVTEKGKYVELRCDPISGHTALYWYRQSLGQGPEFLIYFQGTGAADDSGLPNDRFFAVRPEGSVSTLKIQRTERGDSAVYLCASSLGAGELFFGEGSRLTVL.

This chain joins TRBV14 and TRBJ2-3; D gene ambiguous. Trimming removed 4 bases from V and 0 bases from J, with 5 bases in between. The CDR3 extends over 13 amino acids. Germline CDR1 SGHDN, CDR2 FVKESK. CDR3: CASSPQSTDTQYF. Written as DNA, the CDR3 is TGTGCCAGCAGCCCCCAGAGCACAGATACGCAGTATTTT.

The chain links TRBV6-5 to TRBJ2-1; TRBD2 agrees at 11 bases. The CDR3 has 15 amino acids. Germline V CDR1 and CDR2: MNHEY, SVGAGI. V dropped 2 bases and J dropped 3; count of bases not matched to a gene: 0. CDR3 DNA sequence: TGTGCCAGCAGTTACACTAGCGGGGGCTACAATGAGCAGTTCTTC. Its translation: CASSYTSGGYNEQFF.

The chain uses TRBV4-3 and TRBJ1-3; no clear D. In germline, CDR1 is LGHNA, CDR2 YSLEER. V was pared by 0 bases and J by 4 bases, with 1 base between. This CDR3 has 12 amino acids. DNA for the CDR3: TGCGCCAGCAGCCAAGAGGGAAACACCATATATTTT. Its protein product is CASSQEGNTIYF.

This chain uses TRBV13 with TRBJ2-1; possible D gene TRBD2, 7 bases. The V end was cut by 3 bases, the J end by 1 base, with 10 bases between. The CDR3 is 15 residues long. Germline values: CDR1 PRHDT, CDR2 FYEKMQ (reference sequence). The CDR3 coding sequence is TGTGCCAGCAGCTTGGGAGGGGGGTCCTACAATGAGCAGTTCTTC. It codes for CASSLGGGSYNEQFF.

This sequence joins TRBV4-1 and TRBJ2-1; D ambiguous. This CDR3 has 13 amino acids. The V and J ends lost 1 base and 5 bases respectively, with 6 bases between them. The germline gives CDR1 MGHRA, CDR2 YSYEKL. DNA of the CDR3: TGCGCCAGCAGCCAAGCTTGGGACAATGAGCAGTTCTTC. This gives the protein CASSQAWDNEQFF.

The CDR3 spells CASSDSRSGEQFF. The CDR3, as DNA: TGCGCCAGCAGTGATTCCCGATCCGGGGAGCAGTTCTTC. The rearrangement uses TRBV10-2 and TRBJ2-1; D uncertain. The CDR3 is 13 residues long. With 3 bases removed from V and 10 bases from J, the gap between germline ends came to 13 bases. Germline CDR1 reads WSHSY; CDR2 reads SAAADI.

The chain combines TRBV19 with TRBJ2-4; D ambiguous. The germline V gene encodes CDR1 LNHDA and CDR2 SQIVND (reference sequence). CDR3 size: 15 residues. V lost 9 bases to trimming and J lost 6 bases, with 21 bases between them. The CDR3 DNA sequence: TGTGCCAGCCGAGACTTGTACCAAATTCTAAACATTCAGTACTTC. Amino acid sequence: CASRDLYQILNIQYF. The variable domain in full, with the rest retrieved from reference TRBV19 and TRBJ2-4, is DGGITQSPKYLFRKEGQNVTLSCEQNLNHDAMYWYRQDPGQGLRLIYYSQIVNDFQKGDIAEGYSVSREKKESFPLTVTSAQKNPTAFYLCASRDLYQILNIQYFGAGTRLSVL.

In nucleotides, the CDR3 is TGTGCCAGCAGCGATCTGGACTCCTCCGATCAGCCCCAGCATTTT. Amino acids: CASSDLDSSDQPQHF. The V gene is TRBV2, the J gene TRBJ1-5, with D unclear. The germline V gene has CDR1 SNHLY and CDR2 FYNNEI. The germline V and J ends were trimmed by 6 bases and 5 bases, with 17 bases remaining between them. This CDR3 has 15 residues.

V usage is TRBV9 and J usage is TRBJ2-5; 7 nucleotides match TRBD2. With 0 bases clipped from V and 4 bases from J, the junction kept 3 bases outside the gene matches. The germline CDR1 and CDR2 sequences are SGDLS and YYNGEE. There are 14 residues in the CDR3. The CDR3 nucleotides are TGTGCCAGCAGCGTAGACGGCGGGGGAGAGACCCAGTACTTC. Residues: CASSVDGGGETQYF. The full variable domain, in which reference TRBV9 and TRBJ2-5 provide the parts outside the CDR3, is DSGVTQTPKHLITATGQRVTLRCSPRSGDLSVYWYQQSLDQGLQFLIQYYNGEERAKGNILERFSAQQFPDLHSELNLSSLELGDSALYFCASSVDGGGETQYFGPGTRLLVL.

CDR3 residues: CASSRTWGEQYF. CDR3 DNA: TGTGCCAGCAGTCGGACGTGGGGGGAGCAGTACTTC. The chain carries TRBV27 and TRBJ2-7; either TRBD1 or TRBD2 may supply D (5 bases each). CDR1 MNHEY and CDR2 SMNVEV come from the germline V gene (reference sequence). Trimming took off 5 bases at V and 7 bases at J, with 12 bases between the two ends. The CDR3 runs 12 residues.

The chain is built from TRBV29-1 and TRBJ2-3; D uncertain. Looked up from germline, CDR1 is SQVTM and CDR2 is ANQGSEA. V lost 5 bases to trimming and J lost 3 bases, with 9 bases between them. The CDR3 runs 12 residues. CDR3 DNA sequence: TGCAGCGTTCTGGCGGCGACAGATACGCAGTATTTT. It is translated as CSVLAATDTQYF.

The chain is built from TRBV5-1 and TRBJ1-2; no firm D call. V was clipped by 0 bases and J by 5 bases, with 8 bases between them. Germline CDR1 reads SGHRS; CDR2 reads YFSETQ. The CDR3 runs to 13 residues. Here the CDR3 reads CASSLDDAYGYTF. CDR3 nucleotides: TGCGCCAGCAGCTTGGACGACGCTTATGGCTACACCTTC.

The chain uses TRBV19 and TRBJ2-2, with no clear D. V lost 6 bases and J 8 bases, leaving 16 bases between the germline ends. This CDR3 is built from 14 residues. Germline V gene data show CDR1 as LNHDA and CDR2 as SQIVND (reference sequence). The CDR3 is CASRDPGPPGELFF. CDR3 nucleotide sequence: TGTGCCAGTAGGGACCCGGGCCCTCCAGGGGAGCTGTTTTTT.

This rearrangement joins TRBV6-5 to TRBJ1-1, with D possibly TRBD1 on 5 matching bases. V was pared by 0 bases and J by 1 base, with 9 bases between. Per germline, CDR1 MNHEY and CDR2 SVGAGI. This CDR3 is built from 15 residues. The CDR3 nucleotides are TGTGCCAGCAGTTACTCGGCAGGGACGAACACTGAAGCTTTCTTT. This translates into CASSYSAGTNTEAFF.

The CDR3 here is CASSSTGKGPHTDTQYF. As DNA, the CDR3 is TGTGCCAGCAGCTCAACAGGAAAAGGACCCCACACAGATACGCAGTATTTT. The V call is TRBV5-6, the J call TRBJ2-3; D possibly corresponds to TRBD1 (5 bases). CDR3 size: 17 residues. V lost 3 bases to trimming and J lost 2 bases, with 19 bases between them. The germline gives CDR1 SGHDT, CDR2 YYEEEE.

V usage is TRBV9 and J usage is TRBJ1-3; weak D call: TRBD1 (6 bases). The V and J ends lost 0 bases and 0 bases respectively, with 13 bases between them. The V gene's germline CDR1 is SGDLS and CDR2 YYNGEE. CDR3 length: 17 residues. For the CDR3, the DNA is TGTGCCAGCAGCGTAGGGGACACAGTCTTCTCTGGAAACACCATATATTTT. This codes for CASSVGDTVFSGNTIYF.

The chain couples TRBV19 to TRBJ2-3; the D call may be TRBD1 or TRBD2 (5 bases each). CDR1 and CDR2 (germline): LNHDA, SQIVND (reference sequence). This CDR3 spans 16 amino acids. V gave up 5 bases and J gave up 2 bases, with 17 bases separating them. This CDR3 is CASSPPGSGHTDTQYF. The CDR3, as DNA: TGTGCCAGTAGTCCCCCAGGATCGGGGCACACAGATACGCAGTATTTT.

This chain connects TRBV5-6 to TRBJ2-3, with unresolved D. The germline V and J ends were trimmed by 0 bases and 3 bases, with 11 bases remaining between them. Germline CDR1 reads SGHDT; CDR2 reads YYEEEE. This CDR3 is built from 15 residues. CDR3 loop: CASSLAIELTDTQYF. In DNA, the CDR3 is TGTGCCAGCAGCTTGGCGATCGAGTTGACAGATACGCAGTATTTT.

V is TRBV29-1 and J is TRBJ2-7, with 8 bases identical to TRBD1. Trimming took 3 bases from V and 3 from J; bases not matched to a gene: 7. The CDR3 is made up of 14 amino acids. The germline V gene encodes CDR1 SQVTM and CDR2 ANQGSEA. This chain's CDR3 is CSVDGGQAHYEQYF. Written as DNA, the CDR3 is TGCAGCGTTGATGGGGGACAGGCCCACTACGAGCAGTACTTC.

The chain combines TRBV29-1 with TRBJ1-1; possibly TRBD1 for D (5 bases). The V end was cut by 4 bases, the J end by 1 base, with 10 bases between. The CDR3 length is 13 residues. Germline lookup yields CDR1 SQVTM and CDR2 ANQGSEA. The CDR3 nucleotides read TGCAGCGTTGGGGGCGGTACGAACACTGAAGCTTTCTTT. It encodes CSVGGGTNTEAFF.

The chain links TRBV6-6 to TRBJ1-3; D not certain. This CDR3 comprises 12 residues. The V and J ends lost 6 bases and 0 bases respectively, with 3 bases between them. CDR1 is MNHNY, CDR2 SVGAGI, per germline (reference sequence). DNA of the CDR3: TGTGCCAGCAGGGGCTCTGGAAACACCATATATTTT. Translating it yields CASRGSGNTIYF.

This clone was found once. The chain has TRBV5-6 and TRBJ1-1; 8 nucleotides match TRBD1. CDR1 is SGHDT, CDR2 YYEEEE, per germline. The ends lost 4 bases at V and 4 bases at J; junction bases unmatched: 6. The length of the CDR3 is 14 residues. The CDR3 region is CASSIYRGGTEAFF. CDR3 DNA sequence: TGTGCCAGCAGCATCTACAGGGGGGGCACTGAAGCTTTCTTT.

The rearrangement uses TRBV25-1 and TRBJ1-6, with unresolved D. The V end was cut by 3 bases, the J end by 7 bases, with 7 bases between. The CDR3 has 13 residues. Germline CDR1 MGHDK, CDR2 SYGVNS. The CDR3 is CASSDVSNSPLHF. For the CDR3, the DNA is TGTGCCAGCAGTGATGTATCCAATTCACCCCTCCACTTT.

This chain joins TRBV28 and TRBJ2-7; 7 bases fit TRBD1. The V segment lost 2 bases and the J segment 4 bases; nucleotides outside the gene matches: 11. Germline V gives CDR1 MDHEN, CDR2 SYDVKM. The CDR3 consists of 16 residues. CDR3 nucleotides: TGTGCCAGCAGTTTACCCAGGACAGGCTGGAGGTACGAGCAGTACTTC. This codes for CASSLPRTGWRYEQYF.

This clone has just one count. The chain joins TRBV10-2 to TRBJ2-7; TRBD1 matches at 8 bases. Germline assignment: CDR1 WSHSY and CDR2 SAAADI. V was clipped by 4 bases and J by 3 bases; unmatched bases: 2. The CDR3 is 13 amino acids. The CDR3: CASSAGTGYEQYF. CDR3 nucleotide sequence: TGCGCCAGCAGTGCCGGGACAGGCTACGAGCAGTACTTC.

The CDR3 reads CASSITSYGYTF. The CDR3, as DNA: TGTGCCAGTAGTATTACGAGCTATGGCTACACCTTC. The rearrangement links TRBV19 to TRBJ1-2; D is ambiguous. CDR3 length: 12 amino acids. CDR1 and CDR2 (germline): LNHDA, SQIVND (reference sequence). Deletions cut 3 bases from V and 4 bases from J, with 6 bases between.

The rearrangement joins TRBV28 to TRBJ1-5; D is unresolved. Looked up from germline, CDR1 is MDHEN and CDR2 is SYDVKM. The CDR3 is made up of 15 amino acids. The V end was cut by 7 bases, the J end by 2 bases, with 15 bases between. CDR3 nucleotide sequence: TGTGCCAGCAAAGAGCGACGTAGAGGCAATCAGCCCCAGCATTTT. Translation gives CASKERRRGNQPQHF.

The chain employs TRBV4-1 and TRBJ1-2; D gene uncertain. Trimming cost V 1 base and J 8 bases, with 14 bases left between them. This CDR3 is 14 amino acids long. Germline lookup yields CDR1 MGHRA and CDR2 YSYEKL. The CDR3 sequence: CASSQATDDAGYTF. CDR3 nucleotides: TGCGCCAGCAGCCAAGCGACGGATGACGCCGGCTACACCTTC.

The V and J genes are TRBV11-2 and TRBJ1-1, with 8 bases identical to TRBD1. From germline, CDR1 is SGHAT and CDR2 FQNNGV. The CDR3 consists of 16 residues. Losses at the gene ends were 4 bases for V and 1 base for J; bases not matched to a gene: 8. CDR3 protein: CASSSIGGQGNTEAFF. The CDR3 DNA reads TGTGCCAGCAGCTCAATTGGCGGACAGGGGAACACTGAAGCTTTCTTT.